Presented here are 25 T cell receptor beta chains from one specimen sequenced in a study of T cells in Graves' hyperthyroidism and ophthalmopathy. From RNA transcripts, TCR beta CDR3 regions were amplified. Carried out on the TCR CDR3, a first-round RT-PCR used the HTBI primer set. Using its own MiXCR run on the multiplex PCR reads, TCRdb lists one record per CDR3 protein. The data hold roughly 700,000 distinct CDR3 sequences, with around 40% observed a single time. The sample comprised blood. Receptors originate from a woman in her forties with Graves' hyperthyroidism.

As to this clonotype: A single base separates this from a much larger clone, so it may be a read error. A read error is likely, as this CDR3 ends without the conserved phenylalanine or tryptophan. V usage is TRBV12-3 or TRBV12-4 and J usage is TRBJ2-6, with unresolved D. This CDR3 has 12 residues. Trimming stripped 8 bases from V and 6 bases from J, with 8 bases between. CDR3 DNA: TGTGCCAGCTCCAGACCGGCCAACGTCCTGACTCTC. It specifies CASSRPANVLTL.

V gene TRBV7-3 combines with J gene TRBJ1-1; D gene uncertain. The CDR3 has 13 amino acids. Trimming stripped 4 bases from V and 3 bases from J, with 9 bases between. Looked up from germline, CDR1 is SGHTA and CDR2 is FQGTGA. The CDR3 spells CASSSTAYTEAFF. The CDR3 nucleotides read TGTGCCAGCAGCTCTACCGCTTACACTGAAGCTTTCTTT.

CDR3 coding DNA: TGTGCCAGTATGGATAGCGGGAGGTTGAACACCGGGGAGACCCAGTACTTC. It yields the protein CASMDSGRLNTGETQYF. V and J are TRBV19 and TRBJ2-5; 10 bases map to TRBD2. This CDR3 comprises 17 residues. V was pared by 7 bases and J by 5 bases, with 16 bases of the junction left unmatched. From germline, CDR1 is LNHDA and CDR2 SQIVND (reference sequence).

The V call is TRBV27, the J call TRBJ2-7; TRBD1 might be the D (6 bases). Per the germline V gene, CDR1 is MNHEY and CDR2 is SMNVEV (reference sequence). This CDR3 region has 13 residues. V was clipped by 2 bases and J by 6 bases, with 11 bases between them. The CDR3 region has the DNA TGTGCCAGCAGTTTAACAGGGTTTCGCGAGCAGTACTTC. Its protein product is CASSLTGFREQYF.

In regard to this clonotype: A single base separates this from a much larger clone, so it may be a read error. The gene calls are TRBV25-1 and TRBJ2-7; 8 bases match TRBD2. Germline-derived CDR1 and CDR2 are MGHDK and SYGVNS. V dropped 0 bases and J dropped 9; count of bases not matched to a gene: 13. The CDR3 totals 16 residues. CDR3 DNA: TGTGCCAGCAGTGAATATCGCGGGAGGTCCCCTGGCGGGCAGTACTTC. This codes for CASSEYRGRSPGGQYF.

This clonotype has at least ten counts. V usage is TRBV5-1 and J usage is TRBJ1-2; possible D gene TRBD1, 6 bases. Trimming took 2 bases from V and 7 from J, leaving 12 bases between them. Per the germline V gene, CDR1 is SGHRS and CDR2 is YFSETQ. The CDR3 extends over 13 amino acids. DNA for the CDR3: TGCGCCAGCAGCTTTGGCCAGGGGCCTGGCTACACCTTC. It codes for CASSFGQGPGYTF. The complete variable domain, with remaining parts taken from reference TRBV5-1 and TRBJ1-2, reads KAGVTQTPRYLIKTRGQQVTLSCSPISGHRSVSWYQQTPGQGLQFLFEYFSETQRNKGNFPGRFSGRQFSNSRSEMNVSTLELGDSALYLCASSFGQGPGYTFGSGTRLTVV.

As for this clonotype: A much larger clone differs by one base, so this may be a read error. The chain is built from TRBV11-2 and TRBJ1-3, with D possibly being TRBD1 (5 bases). Germline V lookup: CDR1 SGHAT, CDR2 FQNNGV. The CDR3 is 13 amino acids. In nucleotides, the CDR3 is TGTGCCGGCAGCCCGGGGGCTGGAAACACCATATATTTT. Its translation: CAGSPGAGNTIYF.

The chain uses TRBV30 and TRBJ1-2, with D unresolved. The V and J ends lost 4 bases and 5 bases respectively, with 5 bases between them. Germline-derived CDR1 and CDR2 are GTSNPN and SVGIG (reference sequence). The CDR3 has 10 amino acids. Here the CDR3 reads CAWIGYGYTF. CDR3 nucleotide sequence: TGTGCCTGGATCGGTTATGGCTACACCTTC. Supplemented by reference TRBV30 and TRBJ1-2, the full variable domain reads SQTIHQWPATLVQPVGSPLSLECTVEGTSNPNLYWYRQAAGRGLQLLFYSVGIGQISSEVPQNLSASRPQDRQFILSSKKLLLSDSGFYLCAWIGYGYTFGSGTRLTVV.

This clonotype occurred a few times. The V and J genes are TRBV19 and TRBJ2-7; TRBD2 matches at 7 bases. Germline V gene data show CDR1 as LNHDA and CDR2 as SQIVND (reference sequence). The CDR3 totals 15 residues. V shed 4 bases and J 4 bases; nucleotides not matched to a gene: 10. The CDR3 coding sequence is TGTGCCAGTAGTACAAATCTAGCGGAGGTGTACGAGCAGTACTTC. This translates into CASSTNLAEVYEQYF.

There are many counts of this clonotype. The chain has TRBV7-9 and TRBJ2-7, with D unresolved. The CDR3 is made up of 11 amino acids. Looked up from germline, CDR1 is SEHNR and CDR2 is FQNEAQ (reference sequence). V lost 10 bases, J lost 3 bases, and 10 bases lay in between. The CDR3 region is CATSGLYEQYF. For the CDR3, the DNA is TGTGCCACCTCCGGTCTCTACGAGCAGTACTTC.

This clonotype was counted ten times or more. V usage is TRBV2 and J usage is TRBJ1-1; D is uncertain. The CDR3 runs 13 residues. CDR1 and CDR2 (germline): SNHLY, FYNNEI. V dropped 3 bases and J dropped 1 base, with 6 bases sitting between them. The CDR3 spells CASSDEENTEAFF. CDR3 DNA: TGTGCCAGCAGTGACGAGGAGAACACTGAAGCTTTCTTT. The full variable domain, with the rest looked up from reference TRBV2 and TRBJ1-1, is EPEVTQTPSHQVTQMGQEVILRCVPISNHLYFYWYRQILGQKVEFLVSFYNNEISEKSEIFDDQFSVERPDGSNFTLKIRSTKLEDSAMYFCASSDEENTEAFFGQGTRLTVV.

This clonotype was counted only a few times. This chain links TRBV19 with TRBJ2-2; no reliable D call. CDR3 length equals 16 residues. From germline, CDR1 is LNHDA and CDR2 SQIVND (reference sequence). V gave up 2 bases and J gave up 0 bases, with 10 bases separating them. CDR3 sequence (DNA): TGTGCCAGTAGTATAAGGCGTGATGCGAACACCGGGGAGCTGTTTTTT. Its protein product is CASSIRRDANTGELFF.

This chain uses TRBV29-1 with TRBJ2-7; tentatively, D is TRBD1 or TRBD2 (5 bases each). Germline loops: CDR1 SQVTM, CDR2 ANQGSEA. This CDR3 has 13 residues. Trimming removed 3 bases at V and 5 bases at J, with 14 bases between. CDR3 protein: CSVEPGPGHEQYF. Here the CDR3 DNA reads TGCAGCGTTGAGCCGGGACCGGGCCACGAGCAGTACTTC.

This clonotype was recorded at least ten times. CDR3 bases: TGTGCCAGCAATGGGGCCAACGTCCTGACTTTC. This encodes CASNGANVLTF. The genes are TRBV28 and TRBJ2-6, with D unclear. The CDR3 loop spans 11 amino acids. CDR1 and CDR2 (germline): MDHEN, SYDVKM. The V and J ends lost 7 bases and 3 bases respectively, with 1 base between them. The full variable domain, rest sourced from reference TRBV28 and TRBJ2-6, is DVKVTQSSRYLVKRTGEKVFLECVQDMDHENMFWYRQDPGLGLRLIYFSYDVKMKEKGDIPEGYSVSREKKERFSLILESASTNQTSMYLCASNGANVLTFGAGSRLTVL.

This clonotype was seen repeatedly, ten times or more. The rearrangement uses TRBV20-1 and TRBJ1-5, with D unclear. This CDR3 spans 12 amino acids. Trimming pared 2 bases from V and 11 bases from J, leaving 13 bases between. Germline V gene data show CDR1 as DFQATT and CDR2 as SNEGSKA (reference sequence). CDR3 in amino acids: CSARSKLNTQHF. In DNA form, the CDR3 reads TGCAGTGCTAGATCAAAACTAAACACCCAGCATTTT.

J is TRBJ2-5 and V is TRBV6-5; D call uncertain. This CDR3 spans 14 amino acids. V lost 1 base to trimming and J lost 2 bases, with 8 bases between them. Germline V lookup: CDR1 MNHEY, CDR2 SVGAGI. CDR3 sequence reads: CASSYWAEQETQYF. The CDR3 bases are TGTGCCAGCAGTTACTGGGCGGAGCAAGAGACCCAGTACTTC.

This clonotype was counted many times. The chain couples TRBV10-3 to TRBJ1-1; 7 nucleotides line up with TRBD1. CDR1 and CDR2 from the germline V gene are ENHRY and SYGVKD. This CDR3 spans 14 amino acids. V trimming: 6 bases; J trimming: 4 bases; junction bases outside the gene matches: 8. CDR3 amino acids: CAIRRVGDSTEAFF. CDR3 coding DNA: TGTGCCATCAGGAGGGTGGGGGACAGCACTGAAGCTTTCTTT.

This clonotype was detected only a few times. A single base separates this from a much larger clone, so it may be a read error. This chain connects TRBV2 to TRBJ2-7; no firm D call. Germline loops: CDR1 SNHLY, CDR2 FYNNEI. The CDR3 is 11 residues long. Trimming removed 4 bases from V and 3 bases from J, with 4 bases in between. The CDR3: CASSAVYEQYF. The CDR3 coding sequence is TGTGCCAGCAGTGCGGTCTACGAGCAGTACTTC. Full variable domain (rest looked up from reference TRBV2 and TRBJ2-7): EPEVTQTPSHQVTQMGQEVILRCVPISNHLYFYWYRQILGQKVEFLVSFYNNEISEKSEIFDDQFSVERPDGSNFTLKIRSTKLEDSAMYFCASSAVYEQYFGPGTRLTVT.

The chain is built from TRBV24-1 and TRBJ1-5; D gene uncertain. Trimming took off 9 bases at V and 7 bases at J, with 12 bases between the two ends. Germline V CDR1 and CDR2: KGHDR, SFDVKD. The CDR3 consists of 12 residues. The CDR3 region is CATAEPDQPQHF. The CDR3 DNA reads TGTGCCACCGCAGAACCCGACCAGCCCCAGCATTTT.

The chain combines TRBV19 with TRBJ1-2; no reliable D call. V shed 7 bases and J shed 5 bases, with 17 bases lying between them. The germline CDR1 and CDR2 sequences are LNHDA and SQIVND (reference sequence). The CDR3 is 14 amino acids. The CDR3 nucleotides read TGTGCCAGTACCGTCGGCCTCGCCGGGTATGGCTACACCTTC. This gives the protein CASTVGLAGYGYTF.

The genes are TRBV7-9 and TRBJ1-1; perhaps TRBD1 as D (5 bases). CDR3 length: 16 amino acids. Germline V gene data show CDR1 as SEHNR and CDR2 as FQNEAQ (reference sequence). V gave up 5 bases and J gave up 1 base, with 17 bases separating them. CDR3 nucleotide sequence: TGTGCCAGCAGCCGTACCAGGGATTTCGGGAACACTGAAGCTTTCTTT. Residues: CASSRTRDFGNTEAFF.

In its sample, this clonotype was seen many times. V usage is TRBV19 and J usage is TRBJ1-5; D gene unclear. Germline loops: CDR1 LNHDA, CDR2 SQIVND (reference sequence). The V and J ends lost 2 bases and 3 bases respectively, with 8 bases between them. The CDR3 extends over 14 amino acids. The CDR3 sequence is CASSITIINQPQHF. CDR3 in DNA: TGTGCCAGTAGTATAACCATAATCAATCAGCCCCAGCATTTT.

This clonotype has a count of ten or more. The rearrangement uses TRBV7-6 and TRBJ2-7, with a tentative D call TRBD1 (8 bases). CDR3 size: 17 residues. Trimming removed 1 base from V and 3 bases from J, with 19 bases in between. From germline, CDR1 is SGHVS and CDR2 FNYEAQ. Written as DNA, the CDR3 is TGTGCCAGCAGCTTAGGGGGGGGAACAGGGGGAGGCTACGAGCAGTACTTC. As protein: CASSLGGGTGGGYEQYF. Drawing the rest from reference TRBV7-6 and TRBJ2-7, the complete variable domain is GAGVSQSPRYKVTKRGQDVALRCDPISGHVSLYWYRQALGQGPEFLTYFNYEAQQDKSGLPNDRFSAERPEGSISTLTIQRTEQRDSAMYRCASSLGGGTGGGYEQYFGPGTRLTVT.

Worth noting for this clonotype: Mismatch with germline at one junction end may stem from a read error. This rearrangement joins TRBV20-1 to TRBJ2-7, with 10 bases aligning to TRBD1. This CDR3 spans 16 amino acids. The germline V gene encodes CDR1 DFQATT and CDR2 SNEGSKA (reference sequence). The DNA for the CDR3 is TGCAGTGCTCCGCTCCCGGGTGGGACAGGGGACTACGAGCAGCACTTC. It is translated as CSAPLPGGTGDYEQHF.

This clonotype came up many times. This chain uses TRBV19 with TRBJ1-5, with TRBD1 identical over 9 bases. Germline V gene data show CDR1 as LNHDA and CDR2 as SQIVND (reference sequence). V lost 5 bases, J lost 2 bases, and 7 bases stayed unmatched. The CDR3 is made up of 16 amino acids. DNA of the CDR3: TGTGCCAGTAGTCGACAGGGGGGGGGTGGCAATCAGCCCCAGCATTTT. This translates into CASSRQGGGGNQPQHF.